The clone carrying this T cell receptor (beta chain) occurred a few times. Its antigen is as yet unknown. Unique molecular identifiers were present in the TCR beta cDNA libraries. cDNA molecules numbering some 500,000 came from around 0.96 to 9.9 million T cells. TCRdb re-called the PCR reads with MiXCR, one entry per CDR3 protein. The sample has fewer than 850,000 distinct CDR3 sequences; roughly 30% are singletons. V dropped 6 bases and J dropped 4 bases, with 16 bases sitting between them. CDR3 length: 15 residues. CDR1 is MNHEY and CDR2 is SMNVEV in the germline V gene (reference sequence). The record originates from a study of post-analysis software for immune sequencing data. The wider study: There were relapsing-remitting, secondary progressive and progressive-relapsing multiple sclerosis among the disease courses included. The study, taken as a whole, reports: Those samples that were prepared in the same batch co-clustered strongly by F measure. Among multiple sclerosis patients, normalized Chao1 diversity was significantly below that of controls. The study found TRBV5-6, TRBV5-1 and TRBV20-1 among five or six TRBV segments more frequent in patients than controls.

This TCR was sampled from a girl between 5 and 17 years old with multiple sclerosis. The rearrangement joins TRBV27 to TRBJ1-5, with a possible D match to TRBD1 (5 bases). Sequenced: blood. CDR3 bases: TGTGCCAGCAGGATGTTGGGGGTGAATAATCAGCCCCAGCATTTT. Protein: CASRMLGVNNQPQHF.